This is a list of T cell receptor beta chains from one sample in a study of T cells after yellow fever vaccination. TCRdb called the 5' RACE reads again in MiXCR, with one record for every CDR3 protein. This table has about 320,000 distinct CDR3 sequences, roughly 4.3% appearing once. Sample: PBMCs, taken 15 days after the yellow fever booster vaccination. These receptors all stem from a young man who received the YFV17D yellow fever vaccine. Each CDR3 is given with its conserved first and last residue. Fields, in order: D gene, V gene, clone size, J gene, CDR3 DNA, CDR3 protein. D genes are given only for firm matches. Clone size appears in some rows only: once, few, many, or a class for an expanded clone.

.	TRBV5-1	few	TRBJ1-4	TGCGCCAGCAGCTTGGAGGCAGGCGAGGAAAAACTGTTTTTT	CASSLEAGEEKLFF
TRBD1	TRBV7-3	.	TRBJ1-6	TGTGCCAGCAGCTCCTCCGGGACAGCGTATTCACCCCTCCACTTT	CASSSSGTAYSPLHF
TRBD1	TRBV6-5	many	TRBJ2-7	TGTGCCAGCAGTTACTCTGGGACAGGGTCCTACGAGCAGTACTTC	CASSYSGTGSYEQYF
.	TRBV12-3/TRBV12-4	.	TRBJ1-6	TGTGCCAGCAGGGCCCGGGGGGCCTATAATTCACCCCTCCACTTT	CASRARGAYNSPLHF
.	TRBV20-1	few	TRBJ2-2	TGCAGTGCTAGAGATCTTCGACAACTAAACACCGGGGAGCTGTTTTTT	CSARDLRQLNTGELFF
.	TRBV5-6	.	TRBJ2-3	TGTGCCAGCAGCGTACGGCGGTTGAGGGGTACGCAGTATTTT	CASSVRRLRGTQYF
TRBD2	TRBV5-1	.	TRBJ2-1	TGCGCCAGCAGTGTGGGACTAGCGGGGGACAATGAGCAGTTCTTC	CASSVGLAGDNEQFF
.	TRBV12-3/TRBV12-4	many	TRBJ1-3	TGTGCCAGCAGTTTGAGGTCAGGTGGCGTTGCCTATTTT	CASSLRSGGVAYF
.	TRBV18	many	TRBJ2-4	TGTGCCAGCTCACCACTTAACGGGAAAAACATTCAGTACTTC	CASSPLNGKNIQYF
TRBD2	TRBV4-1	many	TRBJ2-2	TGCGCCAGCAGCCAAGGGCGACTAGCAGGCACCGGGGAGCTGTTTTTT	CASSQGRLAGTGELFF
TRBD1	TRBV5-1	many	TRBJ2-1	TGCGCCAGCAGTCGAGACAGGGCAACGAATGAGCAGTTCTTC	CASSRDRATNEQFF
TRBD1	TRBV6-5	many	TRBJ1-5	TGTGCCAGCAGGCCAACAGGGGATCAGCCCCAGCATTTT	CASRPTGDQPQHF
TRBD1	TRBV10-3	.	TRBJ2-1	TGTGCCATCAGTGACCTGACAGGGAAATTCTGGAATGAGCAGTTCTTC	CAISDLTGKFWNEQFF
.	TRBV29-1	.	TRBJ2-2	TGCAGCGTTCGACGGGTCACCGGGGAGCTGTTTTTT	CSVRRVTGELFF
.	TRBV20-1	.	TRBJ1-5	TGCAGTGCTAGAGCTGGGACGTGGGATCAAGCCCAGCATTTT	CSARAGTWDQAQHF
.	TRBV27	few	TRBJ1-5	TGTGCCAGCAGTTTCGGACCGCTCAAGGTGCCCCAGCATTTT	CASSFGPLKVPQHF
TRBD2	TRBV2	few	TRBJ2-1	TGTGCCAGCAGGGGCGGGCTAGCGGGTAATAATGAGCAGTTCTTC	CASRGGLAGNNEQFF
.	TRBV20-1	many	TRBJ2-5	TGCAGTGCCCGAGGACAGACAGAGACCCAGTACTTC	CSARGQTETQYF
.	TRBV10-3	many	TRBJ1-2	TGTGCCATCAGTGAGTTTACAGAAATCTCCGGCTACACCTTC	CAISEFTEISGYTF
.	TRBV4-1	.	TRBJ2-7	TGCGCCAGCAGCCAAGTAGTTGGTAGCACCTACGAGCAGTACTTC	CASSQVVGSTYEQYF
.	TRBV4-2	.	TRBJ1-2	TGTGCCAGCAGCCAACAGAGGGAAGCTAACTATGGCTACACCTTC	CASSQQREANYGYTF
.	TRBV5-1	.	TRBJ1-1	TGCGCCAGCAGCTTGTCCCCGGTCTTGAACACTGAAGCTTTCTTT	CASSLSPVLNTEAFF
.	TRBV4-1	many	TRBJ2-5	TGCGCCAGCAGCCAAGAATATTCCGGACAAGAGACCCAGTACTTC	CASSQEYSGQETQYF
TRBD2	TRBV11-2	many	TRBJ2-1	TGTGCCAGCAGCCGTCCCTCTAGCGGATTAAGTAATGAGCAGTTCTTC	CASSRPSSGLSNEQFF
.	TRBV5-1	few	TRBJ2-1	TGCGCCAGCAGCGGTGGGGCGGGGAGTAGATATGAGCAGTTCTTC	CASSGGAGSRYEQFF
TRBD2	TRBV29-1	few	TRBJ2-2	TGCAGCGTTGAGGGGCGGGGGACCGGGGAGCTGTTTTTT	CSVEGRGTGELFF
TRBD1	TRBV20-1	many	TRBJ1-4	TGCAGTGTATTGAGATGGGGGACAGGGGGGTCTAATGAAAAACTGTTTTTT	CSVLRWGTGGSNEKLFF
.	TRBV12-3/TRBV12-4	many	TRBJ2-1	TGTGCCAGCACCGTAGGCGGAGGGGATGAGCAGTTCTTC	CASTVGGGDEQFF
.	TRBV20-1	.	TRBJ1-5	TGCAGTGCTAGTCGGGGGGGTGAGCCCCAGCATTTT	CSASRGGEPQHF
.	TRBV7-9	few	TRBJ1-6	TGTGCCAGCAGCTCGACACAACGGGGTTCTTCACCCCTCCACTTT	CASSSTQRGSSPLHF
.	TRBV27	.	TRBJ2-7	TGTGCCAGCAGCCCGGGGGTCCTATTCTACGAGCAGTACTTC	CASSPGVLFYEQYF
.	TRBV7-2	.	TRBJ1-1	TGTGCCAGCAGCTTTTTCGGAGCTGAAGCTTTCTTT	CASSFFGAEAFF
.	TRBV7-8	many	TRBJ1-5	TGTGCCAGCGGGTTGGGAAATGGGCTCATAGATCAGCCCCAGCATTTT	CASGLGNGLIDQPQHF
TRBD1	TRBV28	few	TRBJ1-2	TGTGCCAGCAGTTTGGGGGACAGGTATGGCTACACCTTC	CASSLGDRYGYTF
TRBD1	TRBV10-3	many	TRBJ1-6	TGTGCCATCAGGACAACAGGGGGTAGCGATTCACCCCTCCACTTT	CAIRTTGGSDSPLHF
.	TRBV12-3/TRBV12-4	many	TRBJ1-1	TGTGCCAGCAGTTTGACCGCGGCAACTAGGGCTAGGGACACTGAAGCTTTCTTT	CASSLTAATRARDTEAFF
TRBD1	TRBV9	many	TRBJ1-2	TGTGCCAGCAGCGTAGCCGGACAGGGGGACTATGGCTACACCTTC	CASSVAGQGDYGYTF
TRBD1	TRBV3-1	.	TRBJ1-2	TGTGCCAGCAGCCGACAGGGGAATAACGGCTACACCTTC	CASSRQGNNGYTF
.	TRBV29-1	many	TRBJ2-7	TGCAGCGTTGCTTGGGGGGACCACGAGCAGTACTTC	CSVAWGDHEQYF
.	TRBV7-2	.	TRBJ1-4	TGTGCCAGCAGCTCCCACCCGTCGACAGCAGCTAATGAAAAACTGTTTTTT	CASSSHPSTAANEKLFF
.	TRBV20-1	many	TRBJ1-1	TGCAGTGCTAGCGGCAGCTTCGGCACTGAAGCTTTCTTT	CSASGSFGTEAFF